A single sample is the source of the 6 T cell receptor beta chains below, sequenced in a study of cytomegalovirus exposure and HLA in healthy donors. Primers included in the PCR were 60 Vbeta and 13 Jbeta primers. TCRdb's table, derived via immunoSEQ multiplex PCR, lists solely in-frame clones and lacks some. The sample carries more than 150,000 clones, 75% to 85% recorded once. The sequencing input was PBMCs. The receptors here all came from a woman aged 25 to 39 in good health and CMV-seropositive.

Worth noting for this clone: A read error may produce the germline difference seen at one junction end. J is TRBJ2-7 and V is TRBV4-3; the match to TRBD1 covers 9 bases. CDR3 length: 14 residues. CDR1 is LGHNA, CDR2 YSLEER, per germline. The CDR3 loop reads CASSQGTGKYEQYF. For the CDR3, the DNA is TGCGCCAGCAGTCAAGGGACAGGGAAGTACGAGCAGTACTTC.

This clone was seen once. J is TRBJ2-1 and V is TRBV6-5, with TRBD1 identical over 8 bases. The V and J ends lost 7 bases and 6 bases, in that order; junction bases with no gene match: 11. This CDR3 has 15 residues. Germline lookup yields CDR1 MNHEY and CDR2 SVGAGI. The CDR3 coding sequence is TGTGCCAGCACGGTCGGGACAGGAGCTTCCAATGAGCAGTTCTTC. Its protein is CASTVGTGASNEQFF.

This clone was seen a single time. The chain joins TRBV19 to TRBJ1-2; possibly TRBD1 for D (6 bases). This CDR3 is built from 15 residues. CDR1 and CDR2 (germline): LNHDA, SQIVND (reference sequence). The V end lost 4 bases, the J end lost 6 bases, and 18 bases lay between the germline ends. CDR3 loop: CASSTSDSLVNGYTF. The CDR3, as DNA: TGTGCCAGTAGTACGTCGGACAGCCTTGTAAATGGCTACACCTTC.

Only a few counts were recorded for this clone. The chain carries TRBV6-5 and TRBJ2-7, with 11 nucleotides matching TRBD1. The germline CDR1 and CDR2 sequences are MNHEY and SVGAGI. CDR3 length equals 15 residues. The junction had 3 bases not matched to a gene; V was cut back by 2 bases and J by 3 bases. The CDR3 here is CASSYAGTGGYEQYF. CDR3 DNA sequence: TGTGCCAGCAGTTACGCCGGGACAGGGGGCTACGAGCAGTACTTC.

This chain uses TRBV5-4 with TRBJ2-1; tentatively, D is TRBD2 (7 bases). From germline, CDR1 is SGHNT and CDR2 YYREEE (reference sequence). The CDR3 is made up of 15 amino acids. V was clipped by 2 bases and J by 4 bases, with 13 bases between them. The CDR3 region is CASSLGGGQYNEQFF. CDR3 DNA: TGTGCCAGCAGCTTAGGGGGGGGGCAATACAATGAGCAGTTCTTC.

The genes are TRBV6-5 and TRBJ1-5; D is unresolved. Germline V CDR1 and CDR2: MNHEY, SVGAGI. The CDR3 contains 15 residues. The V and J ends lost 0 bases and 3 bases respectively, with 9 bases between them. The CDR3 protein is CASSYSKGANQPQHF. CDR3 sequence (DNA): TGTGCCAGCAGTTACTCGAAGGGAGCCAATCAGCCCCAGCATTTT.